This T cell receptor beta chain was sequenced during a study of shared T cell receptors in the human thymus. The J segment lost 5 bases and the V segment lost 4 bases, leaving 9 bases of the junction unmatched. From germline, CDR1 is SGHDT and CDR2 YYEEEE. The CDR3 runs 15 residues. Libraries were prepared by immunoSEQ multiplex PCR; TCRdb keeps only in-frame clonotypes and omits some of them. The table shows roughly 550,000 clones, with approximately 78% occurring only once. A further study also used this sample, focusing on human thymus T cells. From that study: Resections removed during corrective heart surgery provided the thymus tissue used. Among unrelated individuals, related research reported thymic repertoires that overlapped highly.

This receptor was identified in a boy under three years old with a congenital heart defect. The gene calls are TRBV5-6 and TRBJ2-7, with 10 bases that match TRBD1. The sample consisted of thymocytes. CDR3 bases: TGTGCCAGCAGCCCTGGGACAGGGGTTTATAACGAGCAGTACTTC. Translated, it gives CASSPGTGVYNEQYF.